One and the same sample provided the 11 T cell receptor beta chains below, sequenced in a study of shared clonotypes between healthy human individuals. Sequencing was performed with immunoSEQ multiplex PCR; in TCRdb, only in-frame clones are kept and a portion is missing. The sample consists of around 510,000 clones, around 96% of them appearing once. Sequencing used naive CD4+ T cells sorted from blood. Subset of the sample: CD45RA+ positively selected. Every receptor here comes from a woman in her twenties or thirties in good health.

The chain uses TRBV28 and TRBJ2-7, with D perhaps TRBD2 (6 bases). Germline V gene lookup returns CDR1 MDHEN and CDR2 SYDVKM. CDR3 length: 14 residues. The V gene lost 8 bases and the J gene lost 9 bases, with 23 bases spanning the gap. The CDR3 DNA reads as TGTGCCAGCGGGGGGTTGCTGCCTGGGTCTGTGCAGTACTTC. It codes for CASGGLLPGSVQYF.

The chain couples TRBV2 to TRBJ2-5, with D tentatively TRBD2 (5 bases). This CDR3 contains 13 residues. Deletions cut 4 bases from V and 2 bases from J, with 8 bases between. CDR1 and CDR2 (germline): SNHLY, FYNNEI. CDR3: CASSVSGQETQYF. The CDR3 coding sequence is TGTGCCAGCAGTGTCAGCGGACAAGAGACCCAGTACTTC. The variable domain in full, with the rest retrieved from reference TRBV2 and TRBJ2-5, is EPEVTQTPSHQVTQMGQEVILRCVPISNHLYFYWYRQILGQKVEFLVSFYNNEISEKSEIFDDQFSVERPDGSNFTLKIRSTKLEDSAMYFCASSVSGQETQYFGPGTRLLVL.

This clone was counted once. The genes are TRBV6-5 and TRBJ2-3, with D perhaps TRBD2 (6 bases). Germline CDR1 MNHEY, CDR2 SVGAGI. The V end lost 5 bases, the J end lost 3 bases, and 9 bases lay between the germline ends. CDR3 length: 13 residues. CDR3 sequence reads: CASSPSVTDTQYF. For the CDR3, the DNA is TGTGCCAGCAGTCCTAGCGTGACAGATACGCAGTATTTT.

This chain connects TRBV5-5 to TRBJ1-4, with 8 nucleotides matching TRBD1. The CDR3 consists of 13 residues. Trimming cost V 4 bases and J 6 bases; bases outside gene matches: 2. CDR1 and CDR2 (germline): SGHKS, YYEKEE (reference sequence). CDR3 DNA sequence: TGTGCCAGCAGCAAGACAGGGGATGAAAAACTGTTTTTT. This sequence encodes CASSKTGDEKLFF.

Worth noting for this clone: Different DNA sequences within this sample yield the same CDR3. The CDR3: CASSPREGETQYF. The CDR3 DNA reads TGTGCCAGCTCACCACGGGAGGGGGAGACCCAGTACTTC. The V call is TRBV18, the J call TRBJ2-5; 7 bases line up with TRBD2. Per the germline V gene, CDR1 is KGHSH and CDR2 is LQKENI. V shed 1 base and J 5 bases; nucleotides not matched to a gene: 1. The CDR3 runs 13 residues.

The chain is built from TRBV10-3 and TRBJ2-3; 11 nucleotides align to TRBD2. The CDR3 runs 17 residues. The V and J ends lost 0 bases and 1 base, in that order; junction bases with no gene match: 3. Germline V gene sequence: CDR1 ENHRY, CDR2 SYGVKD. The CDR3 protein is CAISESSLAGGTDTQYF. Here the CDR3 DNA reads TGTGCCATCAGTGAGTCTTCACTAGCGGGAGGCACAGATACGCAGTATTTT.

The chain joins TRBV28 to TRBJ2-7, with D maybe TRBD2 (7 bases). Germline CDR1 is MDHEN and CDR2 is SYDVKM. The CDR3 loop spans 14 amino acids. V lost 5 bases and J lost 9, with 20 bases in between. The DNA of the CDR3 is TGTGCCAGCAGTGGCGGGGGCAATCGAGGTGGGCAGTACTTC. It codes for CASSGGGNRGGQYF.

The chain combines TRBV30 with TRBJ1-1; D is perhaps TRBD1 (5 bases). This CDR3 is 13 amino acids long. V lost 2 bases, J lost 1 base, and 8 bases lay in between. CDR1 and CDR2 (germline): GTSNPN, SVGIG (reference sequence). The CDR3 sequence: CAWSRQGNTEAFF. CDR3 coding DNA: TGTGCCTGGAGTCGGCAGGGGAACACTGAAGCTTTCTTT.

The rearrangement joins TRBV9 to TRBJ2-7; D is possibly TRBD2 (6 bases). This CDR3 comprises 16 residues. The germline V and J ends were trimmed by 0 bases and 7 bases, with 20 bases remaining between them. The germline V gene has CDR1 SGDLS and CDR2 YYNGEE. Written as DNA, the CDR3 is TGTGCCAGCAGCGTAGTTGGAGGGAGGACCCTGGGGGAGCAGTACTTC. Translated, it gives CASSVVGGRTLGEQYF.

The CDR3 sequence: CASSLGFRAADTQYF. The CDR3 DNA reads TGCGCCAGCAGCTTGGGGTTCAGGGCGGCCGATACGCAGTATTTT. The chain links TRBV5-1 to TRBJ2-3; TRBD1 is a possible D gene (5 bases). Trimming removed 0 bases from V and 6 bases from J, with 14 bases in between. Germline V lookup: CDR1 SGHRS, CDR2 YFSETQ. The CDR3 has 15 residues.

This chain connects TRBV5-1 to TRBJ2-6; D uncertain. The CDR3 loop spans 13 amino acids. Germline CDR1 reads SGHRS; CDR2 reads YFSETQ. V was shortened by 6 bases and J by 4 bases, with 8 bases between the two germline ends. CDR3 amino acids: CASKLAGANVLTF. CDR3 coding DNA: TGCGCCAGCAAGCTCGCGGGGGCCAACGTCCTGACTTTC. Using reference TRBV5-1 and TRBJ2-6 for the parts outside the CDR3, the full variable domain is KAGVTQTPRYLIKTRGQQVTLSCSPISGHRSVSWYQQTPGQGLQFLFEYFSETQRNKGNFPGRFSGRQFSNSRSEMNVSTLELGDSALYLCASKLAGANVLTFGAGSRLTVL.